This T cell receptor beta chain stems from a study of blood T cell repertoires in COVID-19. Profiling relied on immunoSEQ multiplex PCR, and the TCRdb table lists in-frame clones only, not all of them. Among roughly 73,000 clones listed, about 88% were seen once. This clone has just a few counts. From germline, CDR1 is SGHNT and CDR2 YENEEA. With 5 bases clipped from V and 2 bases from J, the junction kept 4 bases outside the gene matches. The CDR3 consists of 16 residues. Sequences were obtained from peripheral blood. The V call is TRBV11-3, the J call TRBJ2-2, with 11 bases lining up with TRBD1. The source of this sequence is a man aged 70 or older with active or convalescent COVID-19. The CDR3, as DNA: TGTGCCAGCAGCGAAGGACAGGGGGCCAACACCGGGGAGCTGTTTTTT. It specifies CASSEGQGANTGELFF. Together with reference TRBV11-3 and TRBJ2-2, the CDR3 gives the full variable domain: EAGVVQSPRYKIIEKKQPVAFWCNPISGHNTLYWYLQNLGQGPELLIRYENEEAVDDSQLPKDRFSAERLKGVDSTLKIQPAELGDSAVYLCASSEGQGANTGELFFGEGSRLTVL.